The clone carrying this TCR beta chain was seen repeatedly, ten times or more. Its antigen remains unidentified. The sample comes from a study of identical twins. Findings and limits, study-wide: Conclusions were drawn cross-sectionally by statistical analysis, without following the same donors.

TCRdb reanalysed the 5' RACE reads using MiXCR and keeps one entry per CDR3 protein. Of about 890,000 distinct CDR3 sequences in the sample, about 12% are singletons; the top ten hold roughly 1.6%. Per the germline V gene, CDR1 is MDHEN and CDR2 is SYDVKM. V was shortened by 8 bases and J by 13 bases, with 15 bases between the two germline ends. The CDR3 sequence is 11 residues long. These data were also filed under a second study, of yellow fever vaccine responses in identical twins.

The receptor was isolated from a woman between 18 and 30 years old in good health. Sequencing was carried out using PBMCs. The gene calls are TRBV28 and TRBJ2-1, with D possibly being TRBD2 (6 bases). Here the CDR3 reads CASSVASAQFF. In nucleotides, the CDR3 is TGTGCCAGCTCCGTGGCTAGCGCTCAGTTCTTC.